A selection of T cell receptor beta chains follows, all from one sample in a study of cytomegalovirus exposure and HLA in healthy donors. Some clones are missing from TCRdb's copy, which holds only in-frame ones; the method was immunoSEQ multiplex PCR. This listing includes about 140,000 clones. What was sequenced was PBMCs. Source of these receptors: a man aged 35 to 55 in good health and CMV-seronegative. Both conserved end residues are part of each CDR3. Each record gives: CDR3 length, J gene, D gene, V gene, CDR3 protein, CDR3 DNA. A D gene is named only where the DNA matches it firmly.

>13|TRBJ2-7|NA|TRBV9
CASSSRDSYEQYF
TGTGCCAGCAGCTCACGAGACTCCTACGAGCAGTACTTC
>13|TRBJ1-5|TRBD1|TRBV6-5
CATGGYSNQPQHF
TGTGCAACAGGGGGTTATAGCAATCAGCCCCAGCATTTT
>15|TRBJ2-5|TRBD1|TRBV5-1
CASRGQGGDKETQYF
TGCGCCAGCAGGGGACAGGGGGGGGACAAAGAGACCCAGTACTTC
>11|TRBJ1-2|NA|TRBV20-1
CSASSGNGYTF
TGCAGTGCTAGTTCGGGTAATGGCTACACCTTC
>13|TRBJ1-3|TRBD1|TRBV2
CASRQGDGNTIYF
TGTGCCAGCAGACAGGGGGATGGAAACACCATATATTTT
>15|TRBJ1-4|TRBD1|TRBV6-1
CASSGQGSPNEKLFF
TGTGCCAGCAGTGGACAGGGCTCACCTAATGAAAAACTGTTTTTT
>16|TRBJ2-5|TRBD2|TRBV5-1
CASSLERTSVGETQYF
TGCGCCAGCAGCTTGGAAAGGACTAGCGTAGGAGAGACCCAGTACTTC
>18|TRBJ2-3|TRBD2|TRBV19
CASSIESGGSSSTDTQYF
TGTGCCAGTAGTATAGAAAGCGGGGGGTCCTCTAGCACAGATACGCAGTATTTT
>17|TRBJ2-5|TRBD2|TRBV7-9
CASSLTGLAILQETQYF
TGTGCCAGCAGCTTAACGGGACTAGCGATACTACAAGAGACCCAGTACTTC
>14|TRBJ1-1|TRBD1|TRBV7-9
CASSPQGWNTEAFF
TGTGCCAGCAGCCCACAGGGGTGGAACACTGAAGCTTTCTTT
>16|TRBJ2-1|TRBD1|TRBV19
CASSMTRTGSEGEQFF
TGTGCCAGTAGTATGACAAGGACAGGCTCTGAGGGGGAGCAGTTCTTC
>14|TRBJ2-7|NA|TRBV5-5
CASSLAGAGYEQYF
TGTGCCAGCAGCTTGGCAGGGGCGGGCTACGAGCAGTACTTC
>16|TRBJ2-3|TRBD2|TRBV11-2
CASSSTRLAGSDTQYF
TGTGCCAGCAGCTCCACGCGACTAGCGGGGAGTGATACGCAGTATTTT
>15|TRBJ2-2|TRBD1|TRBV7-9
CASSFLLGTVGELFF
TGTGCCAGCAGCTTCCTATTGGGGACAGTCGGGGAGCTGTTTTTT
>14|TRBJ2-2|TRBD1|TRBV19
CASRGQGTTGELFF
TGTGCCAGTAGGGGACAGGGGACCACCGGGGAGCTGTTTTTT
>17|TRBJ2-5|NA|TRBV7-3
CASSPGQRRWVQETQYF
TGTGCCAGCAGCCCCGGACAGCGGAGGTGGGTCCAAGAGACCCAGTACTTC